The 7 T cell receptor beta chains below come from one sample, sequenced in a study of blood T cell repertoires in COVID-19 (dated by TCRdb to the early 2020s). Receptor amplification or capture employed the immunoSEQ multiplex PCR assay. TCRdb re-hosts the immuneACCESS table, in-frame sequences only. Its copies lack some clones; in the studies checked, an unresolved V gene accounts for under half of them, and the cause for the rest is not known. In all, the sample holds about 63,000 clones, and around four fifths of those were seen once. The biggest ten clones account for more than 10% of the sample. Sequenced sample: peripheral blood. These receptor sequences come from a human donor in a cohort sampled during active COVID-19.

This clone occurred once. The gene calls are TRBV27 and TRBJ2-7; D ambiguous. The CDR3 runs to 13 residues. Trimming shortened V by 3 bases and J by 3 bases, and 9 bases separated the two germline ends. In germline, CDR1 is MNHEY, CDR2 SMNVEV (reference sequence). The CDR3 DNA is TGTGCCAGCAGTTTCCTTGAGGACTACGAGCAGTACTTC. Amino acid sequence: CASSFLEDYEQYF.

The V and J genes are TRBV12-3 or TRBV12-4 and TRBJ1-2; maybe TRBD1 (6 bases). V lost 3 bases and J lost 5, with 10 bases in between. This CDR3 has 13 amino acids. CDR3 sequence: CASSLQGMYGYTF. DNA of the CDR3: TGTGCCAGCAGTTTGCAGGGGATGTATGGCTACACCTTC.

Comments on this clone: With a much larger clone just one base away, this may be a read error. The rearrangement uses TRBV6-2 or TRBV6-3 and TRBJ2-7; weak D call: TRBD2 (6 bases). Germline values: CDR1 MNHEY, CDR2 SVGEGT. This CDR3 is built from 17 residues. DNA for the CDR3: TGTGCCAGCAGTTACTCGATGGCGGGGCGTCTGGTCTACAAGCAGTACTTC. As protein: CASSYSMAGRLVYKQYF.

In DNA, the CDR3 is TGTGCCAGCAGTTACTCAGCAGGGGGAAACTATGGCTACACCTTC. Its translation is CASSYSAGGNYGYTF. The chain joins TRBV6-5 to TRBJ1-2, with 7 bases fitting TRBD1. V lost 0 bases and J lost 2; bases outside the gene matches: 3. Germline V lookup: CDR1 MNHEY, CDR2 SVGAGI. This CDR3 is 15 amino acids long.

A few counts support this clone. The rearrangement joins TRBV7-9 to TRBJ2-7, with TRBD1 as a possible D gene (6 bases). V was pared by 6 bases and J by 2 bases, with 11 bases between. Germline V gives CDR1 SEHNR, CDR2 FQNEAQ (reference sequence). This CDR3 contains 13 residues. CDR3 loop: CASRDSLTYEQYF. DNA of the CDR3: TGTGCCAGCAGGGACAGTCTCACCTACGAGCAGTACTTC. Supplemented by reference TRBV7-9 and TRBJ2-7, the full variable domain reads DTGVSQNPRHKITKRGQNVTFRCDPISEHNRLYWYRQTLGQGPEFLTYFQNEAQLEKSRLLSDRFSAERPKGSFSTLEIQRTEQGDSAMYLCASRDSLTYEQYFGPGTRLTVT.

The V and J genes are TRBV4-1 and TRBJ1-5; no definite D call. CDR1 and CDR2 from the germline V gene are MGHRA and YSYEKL. This CDR3 contains 16 residues. Trimming cost V 0 bases and J 5 bases, with 14 bases left between them. The CDR3 nucleotides read TGCGCCAGCAGCCAAGAAGAGTCCAAGCCCTATCAGCCCCAGCATTTT. Its protein product is CASSQEESKPYQPQHF.

V gene TRBV7-2 combines with J gene TRBJ2-7, with 7 positions matching TRBD2. The CDR3 runs 14 residues. Germline CDR1 reads SGHTA; CDR2 reads FQGNSA. J was trimmed by 1 base and V by 5 bases; bases with no gene match: 5. The CDR3 region is CASSVGGGSYEQYF. The CDR3 DNA sequence: TGTGCCAGCAGCGTTGGGGGGGGGTCCTACGAGCAGTACTTC.